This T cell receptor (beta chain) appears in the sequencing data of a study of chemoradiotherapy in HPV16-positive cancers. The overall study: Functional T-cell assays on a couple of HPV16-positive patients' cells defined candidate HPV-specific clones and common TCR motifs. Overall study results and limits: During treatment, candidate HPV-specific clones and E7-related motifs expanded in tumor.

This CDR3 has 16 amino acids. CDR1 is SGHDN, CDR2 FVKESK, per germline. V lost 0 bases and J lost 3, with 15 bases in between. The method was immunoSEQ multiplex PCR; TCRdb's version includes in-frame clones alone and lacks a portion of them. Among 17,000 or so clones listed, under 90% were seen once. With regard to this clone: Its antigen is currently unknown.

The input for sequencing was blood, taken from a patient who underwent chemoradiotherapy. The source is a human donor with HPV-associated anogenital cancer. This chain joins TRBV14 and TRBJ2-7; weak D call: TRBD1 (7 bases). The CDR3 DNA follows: TGTGCCAGCAGCCAAGATGACAGGGACTGGAGCTACGAGCAGTACTTC. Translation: CASSQDDRDWSYEQYF.